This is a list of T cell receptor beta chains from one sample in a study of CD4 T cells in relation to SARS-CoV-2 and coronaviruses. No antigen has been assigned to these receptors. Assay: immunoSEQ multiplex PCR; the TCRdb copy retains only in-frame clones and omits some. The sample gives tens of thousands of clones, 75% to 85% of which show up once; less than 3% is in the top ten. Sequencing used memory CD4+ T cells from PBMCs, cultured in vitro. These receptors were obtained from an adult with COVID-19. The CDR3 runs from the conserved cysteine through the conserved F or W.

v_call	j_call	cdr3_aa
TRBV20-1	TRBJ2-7	CSAGAGEQYF
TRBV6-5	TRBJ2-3	CASRTTGGDTQYF
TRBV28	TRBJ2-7	CASSFPKNTGGPYYEQYF
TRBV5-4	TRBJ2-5	CASSLRLAGPTGETQYF
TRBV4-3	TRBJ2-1	CASSQDEAGYLGNEQFF
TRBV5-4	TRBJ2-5	CASSWTSGARETQYF
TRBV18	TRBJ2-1	CASSPLAGYYNEQFF
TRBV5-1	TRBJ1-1	CASSLLTDTEAFF
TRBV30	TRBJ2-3	CAWSVRSQDTQYF
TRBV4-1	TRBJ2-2	CASSQDDSGRKWTGELFF
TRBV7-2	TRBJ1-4	CASSLQPGEKLFF
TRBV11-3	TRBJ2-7	CASSSGGVQYF
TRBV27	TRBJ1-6	CASSLSLSSYNSPLHF
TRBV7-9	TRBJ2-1	CASSLGGWNEQFF
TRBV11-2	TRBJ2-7	CASSLVPYEQYF
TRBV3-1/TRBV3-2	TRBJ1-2	CASSQDGTYGYTF
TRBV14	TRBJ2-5	CASSLLGQETQYF
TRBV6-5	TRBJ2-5	CASTRGGLQETQYF
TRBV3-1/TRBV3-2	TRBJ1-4	CASRSAAVSGEKLFF
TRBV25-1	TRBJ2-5	CASSPMGEETQYF
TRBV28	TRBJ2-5	CASSPGLAGAETQYF